These 2 T cell receptor beta chains were all obtained from the same sample, sequenced in a study of cytomegalovirus exposure and HLA in healthy donors. A multiplex PCR was run with 60 Vbeta primers and 13 Jbeta primers. Clones were read by immunoSEQ multiplex PCR, and TCRdb kept only the in-frame ones, dropping some. The table lists 60,000 to 100,000 clones. Sequences were obtained from PBMCs. The receptors derive from a man aged 30-40 years in good health and CMV-seronegative.

The genes are TRBV29-1 and TRBJ1-2; D is uncertain. This CDR3 comprises 13 residues. Germline values: CDR1 SQVTM, CDR2 ANQGSEA. V shed 3 bases and J shed 4 bases, with 12 bases lying between them. CDR3 region: CSVDDGDSYGYTF. In DNA form, the CDR3 reads TGCAGCGTTGACGACGGCGACTCCTATGGCTACACCTTC.

V usage is TRBV6-5 and J usage is TRBJ1-2; 7 nucleotides match TRBD1. CDR1 is MNHEY, CDR2 SVGAGI, per germline. Trimming cost V 2 bases and J 2 bases; bases outside gene matches: 5. The CDR3 extends over 15 amino acids. The DNA for the CDR3 is TGTGCCAGCAGTTACGCGGCAGGGGGGAACTATGGCTACACCTTC. It specifies CASSYAAGGNYGYTF.